A selection of T cell receptor beta chains follows, all from one sample in a study of T cell responses to AZD1222 COVID-19 vaccine. Libraries were prepared by immunoSEQ multiplex PCR; TCRdb keeps only in-frame clonotypes and omits some of them. The sample lists some 100,000 clones, roughly 91% occurring once. Material: peripheral blood, obtained 28 days after the second AZD1222 dose. These receptor sequences come from an adult who received the AZD1222 COVID-19 vaccine. CDR3s include the opening cysteine and the closing phenylalanine or tryptophan. D genes are given only for firm matches. Some rows have no size entry. The others give once, few or many, or a class for an expanded clone.

J gene: TRBJ2-7
V gene: TRBV27
D gene: -
clone size: -
CDR3 protein: CASSSPRTAAYEQYF
CDR3 DNA: TGTGCCAGCAGTTCACCCCGGACAGCCGCCTACGAGCAGTACTTC

J gene: TRBJ1-3
V gene: TRBV6-5
D gene: -
clone size: few
CDR3 protein: CASSYSSGNTIYF
CDR3 DNA: TGTGCCAGCAGTTACTCGTCAGGAAACACCATATATTTT

J gene: TRBJ1-2
V gene: TRBV27
D gene: -
clone size: -
CDR3 protein: CASSRIGNTNYGYTF
CDR3 DNA: TGTGCCAGCAGTAGAATAGGTAACACTAACTATGGCTACACCTTC

J gene: TRBJ2-1
V gene: TRBV5-4
D gene: -
clone size: few
CDR3 protein: CASSLLSQLEKEQFF
CDR3 DNA: TGTGCCAGCAGCTTGTTATCTCAGTTGGAGAAGGAGCAGTTCTTC

J gene: TRBJ1-3
V gene: TRBV4-1
D gene: -
clone size: -
CDR3 protein: CASSQDSTSPGNTIYF
CDR3 DNA: TGCGCCAGCAGCCAAGATTCGACCTCCCCTGGAAACACCATATATTTT

J gene: TRBJ1-2
V gene: TRBV6-5
D gene: TRBD1
clone size: -
CDR3 protein: CASRSTGAHGYTF
CDR3 DNA: TGTGCCAGCAGGTCGACAGGGGCCCATGGCTACACCTTC

J gene: TRBJ2-7
V gene: TRBV20-1
D gene: -
clone size: -
CDR3 protein: CSANDWGEQYF
CDR3 DNA: TGCAGTGCTAATGACTGGGGCGAGCAGTACTTC

J gene: TRBJ2-2
V gene: TRBV5-1
D gene: TRBD2
clone size: -
CDR3 protein: CASSLRSSGVYTGELFF
CDR3 DNA: TGCGCCAGCAGCTTGAGGTCTAGCGGGGTTTACACCGGGGAGCTGTTTTTT

J gene: TRBJ1-5
V gene: TRBV24-1
D gene: -
clone size: -
CDR3 protein: CATSEPQGWAHSRNQPQHF
CDR3 DNA: TGTGCCACCAGTGAACCACAGGGATGGGCCCACAGTCGTAATCAGCCCCAGCATTTT

J gene: TRBJ2-5
V gene: TRBV9
D gene: -
clone size: -
CDR3 protein: CASGKFGGPGTQYF
CDR3 DNA: TGTGCCAGCGGAAAATTCGGGGGTCCGGGGACCCAGTACTTC

J gene: TRBJ2-7
V gene: TRBV6-1
D gene: -
clone size: -
CDR3 protein: CASSERWAGSVHEQYF
CDR3 DNA: TGTGCCAGCAGTGAGAGATGGGCAGGGTCAGTCCACGAGCAGTACTTC

J gene: TRBJ2-5
V gene: TRBV5-4
D gene: TRBD2
clone size: -
CDR3 protein: CASSLVLAGGETQYF
CDR3 DNA: TGTGCCAGCAGCTTGGTTCTAGCGGGAGGAGAGACCCAGTACTTC

J gene: TRBJ2-1
V gene: TRBV5-4
D gene: TRBD2
clone size: -
CDR3 protein: CASSAGTSGRREQFF
CDR3 DNA: TGTGCCAGCAGCGCCGGGACTAGCGGGAGAAGGGAGCAGTTCTTC

J gene: TRBJ1-4
V gene: TRBV4-1
D gene: -
clone size: -
CDR3 protein: CASSLRLGGDEKLFF
CDR3 DNA: TGCGCCAGCAGCCTTCGTCTAGGGGGAGATGAAAAACTGTTTTTT

J gene: TRBJ2-2
V gene: TRBV6-4
D gene: TRBD2
clone size: medium-sized
CDR3 protein: CASSDSALAGETGELFF
CDR3 DNA: TGTGCCAGCAGTGACTCGGCACTAGCGGGAGAGACCGGGGAGCTGTTTTTT

J gene: TRBJ2-1
V gene: TRBV29-1
D gene: -
clone size: once
CDR3 protein: CSVELAVYNEQFF
CDR3 DNA: TGCAGCGTTGAGCTAGCTGTCTACAATGAGCAGTTCTTC

J gene: TRBJ2-3
V gene: TRBV6-5
D gene: -
clone size: once
CDR3 protein: CASSRRDPGTDTQYF
CDR3 DNA: TGTGCCAGCAGTCGACGTGACCCTGGCACAGATACGCAGTATTTT

J gene: TRBJ1-2
V gene: TRBV2
D gene: -
clone size: -
CDR3 protein: CASKDRNVYGYTF
CDR3 DNA: TGTGCCAGCAAGGACAGAAACGTCTATGGCTACACCTTC

J gene: TRBJ2-7
V gene: TRBV28
D gene: -
clone size: -
CDR3 protein: CASSAGGYEQYF
CDR3 DNA: TGTGCCAGCAGCGCAGGGGGGTACGAGCAGTACTTC

J gene: TRBJ2-2
V gene: TRBV2
D gene: -
clone size: -
CDR3 protein: CASSVEMNTGELFF
CDR3 DNA: TGTGCCAGCAGTGTGGAAATGAACACCGGGGAGCTGTTTTTT

J gene: TRBJ2-1
V gene: TRBV5-4
D gene: -
clone size: -
CDR3 protein: CASRQDSHNEQFF
CDR3 DNA: TGTGCCAGCAGGCAGGACAGTCACAATGAGCAGTTCTTC

J gene: TRBJ2-7
V gene: TRBV5-1
D gene: TRBD2
clone size: -
CDR3 protein: CASSLRPSGTYEQYF
CDR3 DNA: TGCGCCAGCAGCTTGCGGCCTAGCGGAACCTACGAGCAGTACTTC

J gene: TRBJ2-7
V gene: TRBV24-1
D gene: TRBD1
clone size: -
CDR3 protein: CATSDPTGDSSYEQYF
CDR3 DNA: TGTGCCACCAGTGATCCAACAGGGGATAGCTCCTACGAGCAGTACTTC

J gene: TRBJ1-1
V gene: TRBV28
D gene: -
clone size: -
CDR3 protein: CASSLLTTEAFF
CDR3 DNA: TGTGCCAGCAGCTTACTGACCACTGAAGCTTTCTTT

J gene: TRBJ1-3
V gene: TRBV6-5
D gene: -
clone size: once
CDR3 protein: CASSYSARSGNTIYF
CDR3 DNA: TGTGCCAGCAGTTACTCGGCCCGCTCTGGAAACACCATATATTTT

J gene: TRBJ2-1
V gene: TRBV20-1
D gene: TRBD2
clone size: -
CDR3 protein: CSASSGGAYNEQFF
CDR3 DNA: TGCAGTGCTAGTAGCGGGGGAGCCTACAATGAGCAGTTCTTC

J gene: TRBJ2-1
V gene: TRBV5-4
D gene: -
clone size: -
CDR3 protein: CASSLTLGGGHEQFF
CDR3 DNA: TGTGCCAGCAGCCTTACGCTGGGGGGCGGCCATGAGCAGTTCTTC

J gene: TRBJ2-1
V gene: TRBV6-4
D gene: TRBD2
clone size: -
CDR3 protein: CASSDPSWGLAGNEQFF
CDR3 DNA: TGTGCCAGCAGTGACCCGTCCTGGGGACTAGCGGGCAATGAGCAGTTCTTC

J gene: TRBJ2-1
V gene: TRBV7-9
D gene: TRBD2
clone size: -
CDR3 protein: CASSLAREGGAGDYEQFF
CDR3 DNA: TGTGCCAGCAGCTTAGCACGAGAAGGAGGAGCGGGAGATTATGAGCAGTTCTTC

J gene: TRBJ2-3
V gene: TRBV7-8
D gene: -
clone size: -
CDR3 protein: CASSSVRGIDTQYF
CDR3 DNA: TGTGCCAGCAGCTCGGTTAGGGGGATAGATACGCAGTATTTT

J gene: TRBJ2-7
V gene: TRBV11-3
D gene: -
clone size: -
CDR3 protein: CASSLGSPPYEQYF
CDR3 DNA: TGTGCCAGCAGCTTAGGAAGTCCCCCCTACGAGCAGTACTTC

J gene: TRBJ1-2
V gene: TRBV5-1
D gene: -
clone size: -
CDR3 protein: CASSLDSLTNYGYTF
CDR3 DNA: TGCGCCAGCAGCCTTGACAGCCTTACTAACTATGGCTACACCTTC

J gene: TRBJ2-5
V gene: TRBV5-1
D gene: -
clone size: -
CDR3 protein: CASSSGGAETQYF
CDR3 DNA: TGCGCCAGCAGCTCTGGCGGGGCAGAGACCCAGTACTTC

J gene: TRBJ2-3
V gene: TRBV10-3
D gene: TRBD1
clone size: once
CDR3 protein: CAISGQTGVGTDTQYF
CDR3 DNA: TGTGCCATCAGTGGGCAGACAGGGGTCGGCACAGATACGCAGTATTTT

J gene: TRBJ1-1
V gene: TRBV7-9
D gene: TRBD1
clone size: -
CDR3 protein: CASSPGTGEAFF
CDR3 DNA: TGTGCCAGCAGCCCAGGGACAGGAGAAGCTTTCTTT

J gene: TRBJ2-7
V gene: TRBV5-1
D gene: -
clone size: -
CDR3 protein: CASSLTGRETYEQYF
CDR3 DNA: TGCGCCAGCAGCTTGACGGGACGGGAAACCTACGAGCAGTACTTC

J gene: TRBJ2-5
V gene: TRBV18
D gene: -
clone size: once
CDR3 protein: CASSPPVRETQYF
CDR3 DNA: TGTGCCAGCTCACCACCGGTCCGAGAGACCCAGTACTTC

J gene: TRBJ2-6
V gene: TRBV19
D gene: -
clone size: -
CDR3 protein: CASRVSGANVLTF
CDR3 DNA: TGTGCCAGTAGAGTCTCTGGGGCCAACGTCCTGACTTTC

J gene: TRBJ1-3
V gene: TRBV13
D gene: -
clone size: -
CDR3 protein: CASSLATGSSGNTIYF
CDR3 DNA: TGTGCCAGCAGCTTAGCCACCGGTTCCTCTGGAAACACCATATATTTT

J gene: TRBJ2-3
V gene: TRBV6-4
D gene: TRBD2
clone size: -
CDR3 protein: CASSELAGAGMDTQYF
CDR3 DNA: TGTGCCAGCAGTGAATTAGCGGGAGCTGGAATGGATACGCAGTATTTT

J gene: TRBJ2-1
V gene: TRBV2
D gene: TRBD2
clone size: -
CDR3 protein: CASSDSGRDGFF
CDR3 DNA: TGTGCCAGCAGCGATAGCGGGAGGGACGGATTCTTC

J gene: TRBJ2-7
V gene: TRBV7-9
D gene: -
clone size: -
CDR3 protein: CASSLSRNGRPYEQYF
CDR3 DNA: TGTGCCAGCAGCTTATCGCGAAATGGCCGTCCCTACGAGCAGTACTTC

J gene: TRBJ2-6
V gene: TRBV28
D gene: TRBD1
clone size: once
CDR3 protein: CASSRKLGTGEGGANVLTF
CDR3 DNA: TGTGCCAGCAGCCGCAAATTGGGGACAGGGGAAGGTGGGGCCAACGTCCTGACTTTC

J gene: TRBJ2-2
V gene: TRBV6-2/TRBV6-3
D gene: -
clone size: few
CDR3 protein: CASSYPPTGELFF
CDR3 DNA: TGTGCCAGCAGTTATCCACCAACCGGGGAGCTGTTTTTT

J gene: TRBJ2-7
V gene: TRBV4-1
D gene: TRBD1
clone size: -
CDR3 protein: CASSHGDRDANEQYF
CDR3 DNA: TGCGCCAGCAGTCACGGAGACAGGGATGCCAACGAGCAGTACTTC

J gene: TRBJ2-7
V gene: TRBV6-5
D gene: -
clone size: -
CDR3 protein: CASSQDSYEQYF
CDR3 DNA: TGTGCCAGCAGCCAGGACAGCTACGAGCAGTACTTC

J gene: TRBJ2-7
V gene: TRBV5-1
D gene: TRBD1
clone size: -
CDR3 protein: CASSLGTGTAYEQYF
CDR3 DNA: TGCGCCAGCAGCTTGGGGACAGGTACAGCCTACGAGCAGTACTTC

J gene: TRBJ2-7
V gene: TRBV21-1
D gene: -
clone size: -
CDR3 protein: CASSTNAGLAGGRAYEQYF
CDR3 DNA: TGTGCCAGCAGCACAAATGCGGGACTAGCGGGAGGTCGGGCCTACGAGCAGTACTTC

J gene: TRBJ1-1
V gene: TRBV27
D gene: -
clone size: -
CDR3 protein: CASSEQVWTEAFF
CDR3 DNA: TGTGCCAGCAGTGAACAGGTGTGGACTGAAGCTTTCTTT

J gene: TRBJ2-5
V gene: TRBV10-3
D gene: TRBD1
clone size: once
CDR3 protein: CAIRPGDSPMGQETQYF
CDR3 DNA: TGTGCCATCAGACCAGGGGACAGCCCAATGGGACAAGAGACCCAGTACTTC

J gene: TRBJ2-5
V gene: TRBV11-3
D gene: -
clone size: -
CDR3 protein: CASSWSGRGNQETQYF
CDR3 DNA: TGTGCCAGCAGCTGGAGCGGACGGGGGAACCAAGAGACCCAGTACTTC

J gene: TRBJ1-2
V gene: TRBV6-5
D gene: -
clone size: once
CDR3 protein: CASRTGYYGYTF
CDR3 DNA: TGTGCCAGCAGAACGGGGTACTATGGCTACACCTTC

J gene: TRBJ2-3
V gene: TRBV7-3
D gene: -
clone size: -
CDR3 protein: CASSLTGGGTDTQYF
CDR3 DNA: TGTGCCAGCAGCTTAACCGGGGGTGGCACAGATACGCAGTATTTT

J gene: TRBJ1-5
V gene: TRBV19
D gene: -
clone size: -
CDR3 protein: CASSIRGRGPNQPQHF
CDR3 DNA: TGTGCCAGTAGTATCCGGGGCAGGGGACCCAATCAGCCCCAGCATTTT

J gene: TRBJ2-7
V gene: TRBV6-5
D gene: -
clone size: once
CDR3 protein: CASSSTPIAHEQYF
CDR3 DNA: TGTGCCAGCAGTTCCACTCCTATCGCCCACGAGCAGTACTTC

J gene: TRBJ1-2
V gene: TRBV7-9
D gene: TRBD1
clone size: -
CDR3 protein: CASSTGDFYGYTF
CDR3 DNA: TGTGCCAGCAGCACAGGGGATTTCTATGGCTACACCTTC

J gene: TRBJ2-1
V gene: TRBV11-3
D gene: -
clone size: few
CDR3 protein: CASKVNQDHNEQFF
CDR3 DNA: TGTGCCAGCAAAGTCAACCAAGACCACAATGAGCAGTTCTTC

J gene: TRBJ2-1
V gene: TRBV9
D gene: -
clone size: once
CDR3 protein: CASSPRPRDFYNEQFF
CDR3 DNA: TGTGCCAGCAGCCCCCGACCCAGAGACTTCTACAATGAGCAGTTCTTC

J gene: TRBJ2-7
V gene: TRBV7-2
D gene: TRBD1
clone size: -
CDR3 protein: CASSLKSGRGLFFSYEQYF
CDR3 DNA: TGTGCCAGCAGCTTAAAAAGTGGCAGGGGGCTCTTTTTCTCCTACGAGCAGTACTTC